This T cell receptor beta chain was observed in a study of CD8 T cells in Susac syndrome. Purification of the CD8+ and CD4+ T cells relied on negative isolation, and TEMRA cells underwent FACS enrichment. General study results and limits: The study recognized that its TCR sequencing and HLA analysis covered a relatively small number of individuals.

The RNA input was roughly 0.45 to 1 ug, and it was reverse transcribed with random hexamers. TCRdb recomputed calls from the immunoSEQ multiplex PCR reads with MiXCR, one row per CDR3 protein. Counted here are approximately 140,000 distinct CDR3 sequences, 95% occurring once; the ten biggest clones make up 0.11%. This clonotype occurred a few times. Its target is unknown. This TCR was sampled from a human donor with multiple sclerosis. The specimen sequenced was CD4+ T cells from PBMCs.

CDR3 nucleotides: TGTGCCAGCAGCCAAGGGGCGGGCACTGAAGCTTTCTTT. Translation gives CASSQGAGTEAFF. The chain carries TRBV3-1 and TRBJ1-1; D remains unclear. V was clipped by 1 base and J by 4 bases, with 7 bases between them. The CDR3 is 13 residues long. Germline assignment: CDR1 LGHDT and CDR2 YNNKEL (reference sequence). The variable domain in full, with the rest retrieved from reference TRBV3-1 and TRBJ1-1, is DTAVSQTPKYLVTQMGNDKSIKCEQNLGHDTMYWYKQDSKKFLKIMFSYNNKELIINETVPNRFSPKSPDKAHLNLHINSLELGDSAVYFCASSQGAGTEAFFGQGTRLTVV.